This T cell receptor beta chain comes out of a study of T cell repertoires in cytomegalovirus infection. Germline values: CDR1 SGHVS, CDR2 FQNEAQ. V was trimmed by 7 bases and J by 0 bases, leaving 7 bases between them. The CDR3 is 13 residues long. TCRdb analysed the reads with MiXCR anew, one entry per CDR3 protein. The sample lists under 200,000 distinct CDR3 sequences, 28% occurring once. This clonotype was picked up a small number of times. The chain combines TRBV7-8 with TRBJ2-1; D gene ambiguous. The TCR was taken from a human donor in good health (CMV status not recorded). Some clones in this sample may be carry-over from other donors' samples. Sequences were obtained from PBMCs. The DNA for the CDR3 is TGTGCCAGCACTCCTAACTCCTACAATGAGCAGTTCTTC. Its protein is CASTPNSYNEQFF.